Following are 21 T cell receptor beta chains from one sample sequenced in a study of blood T cell repertoires in COVID-19 (dated by TCRdb to the early 2020s). Library method: the immunoSEQ multiplex PCR assay. TCRdb obtained this table from immuneACCESS and retained in-frame rearrangements with V and J assigned. These tables miss some clones; where compared with another copy, unresolved V genes account for less than half of the shortfall, and the remainder is unexplained. Here the sample has fewer than 25,000 clones; 80% to 90% occur a single time. The biggest ten clones account for 25% of the sample. Input material: peripheral blood. These receptors were taken from a human donor with active COVID-19. The donor label of this sample is uncertain.

This sequence joins TRBV11-2 and TRBJ1-5; no firm D call. CDR1 SGHAT and CDR2 FQNNGV come from the germline V gene. The V gene lost 3 bases and the J gene lost 0 bases, with 6 bases spanning the gap. This CDR3 contains 14 residues. The CDR3 nucleotides are TGTGCCAGCAGCTTCAGCGGTAGCAATCAGCCCCAGCATTTT. Its translation is CASSFSGSNQPQHF.

The chain combines TRBV5-1 with TRBJ2-5; TRBD1 agrees at 7 bases. Unmatched junction bases numbered 7, after V lost 0 bases and J lost 2 bases. The CDR3 sequence is 16 residues long. Germline assignment: CDR1 SGHRS and CDR2 YFSETQ. CDR3 in DNA: TGCGCCAGCAGCTTGGCCGGGGCAGGGGGTCAAGAGACCCAGTACTTC. As protein: CASSLAGAGGQETQYF.

J is TRBJ1-2 and V is TRBV6-5, with 7 bases lining up with TRBD1. Germline values: CDR1 MNHEY, CDR2 SVGAGI. The CDR3 has 14 amino acids. V shed 8 bases, J shed 4 bases, and the junction held 10 bases outside the gene matches. The CDR3 nucleotides read TGTGCCAGCGGAACCCCGGGACAGCTCTATGGCTACACCTTC. The encoded protein is CASGTPGQLYGYTF.

This chain links TRBV3-1 (or the pseudogene TRBV3-2) with TRBJ1-2, with D hard to call. The CDR3 runs to 14 residues. Germline V CDR1 and CDR2: LGHDT, YNNKEL (reference sequence). Trimming took off 3 bases at V and 3 bases at J, with 11 bases between the two ends. The CDR3 is CASSQGSADYGYTF. The CDR3 nucleotides are TGTGCCAGCAGCCAGGGGAGCGCGGACTATGGCTACACCTTC.

This chain joins TRBV7-8 and TRBJ2-1; 9 nucleotides align to TRBD2. V shed 5 bases, J shed 4 bases, and the junction held 6 bases outside the gene matches. This CDR3 is built from 15 residues. Germline V gene sequence: CDR1 SGHVS, CDR2 FQNEAQ. The CDR3 nucleotides are TGTGCCAGCAGCCGAGCGGGGGGTCCTTACAATGAGCAGTTCTTC. Residues: CASSRAGGPYNEQFF. The full variable domain, with the rest looked up from reference TRBV7-8 and TRBJ2-1, is GAGVSQSPRYKVAKRGQDVALRCDPISGHVSLFWYQQALGQGPEFLTYFQNEAQLDKSGLPSDRFFAERPEGSVSTLKIQRTQQEDSAVYLCASSRAGGPYNEQFFGPGTRLTVL.

The rearrangement uses TRBV4-2 and TRBJ2-1, with 7 bases that match TRBD2. The CDR3 runs 15 residues. The germline CDR1 and CDR2 sequences are LGHNA and YNFKEQ. Trimming took 1 base from V and 0 from J; bases not matched to a gene: 0. CDR3 protein: CASSQGTSSYNEQFF. The CDR3 nucleotides read TGTGCCAGCAGCCAAGGGACTAGCTCCTACAATGAGCAGTTCTTC.

CDR3 in DNA: TGTGCCACCCAGGGAGGTTACAGCGGGGAGCTGTTTTTT. This codes for CATQGGYSGELFF. The chain carries TRBV12-3 or TRBV12-4 and TRBJ2-2; tentative D call: TRBD2 (6 bases). The germline V and J ends were trimmed by 10 bases and 7 bases, with 16 bases remaining between them. There are 13 residues in the CDR3.

V is TRBV30 and J is TRBJ2-3; 7 bases match TRBD1. The V segment lost 2 bases and the J segment 1 base; nucleotides outside the gene matches: 6. The length of the CDR3 is 15 residues. The germline gives CDR1 GTSNPN, CDR2 SVGIG (reference sequence). The CDR3 loop reads CAWSRDSWGTDTQYF. The CDR3 coding sequence is TGTGCCTGGAGTAGGGACAGTTGGGGCACAGATACGCAGTATTTT.

This chain links TRBV7-2 with TRBJ2-1, with TRBD2 matching over 13 bases. Trimming cost V 4 bases and J 5 bases; bases outside gene matches: 11. Per germline, CDR1 SGHTA and CDR2 FQGNSA. This CDR3 has 18 residues. The CDR3 nucleotides read TGTGCCAGCAGCTCCCAACTAGCGGGAGGGCCCAAGGACAATGAGCAGTTCTTC. Its translation: CASSSQLAGGPKDNEQFF.

V gene TRBV11-3 combines with J gene TRBJ1-2, with D possibly being TRBD1 (5 bases). Trimming shortened V by 4 bases and J by 2 bases, and 11 bases separated the two germline ends. CDR1 is SGHNT and CDR2 is YENEEA in the germline V gene. CDR3 length: 14 residues. The CDR3 DNA reads TGTGCCAGCAGCTCAGCGGGACGGAACTATGGCTACACCTTC. Residues: CASSSAGRNYGYTF.

The chain couples TRBV6-2 or TRBV6-3 to TRBJ2-7, with 9 bases aligning to TRBD1. The V and J ends lost 2 bases and 2 bases, in that order; junction bases with no gene match: 10. This CDR3 contains 17 residues. CDR1 MNHEY and CDR2 SVGEGT come from the germline V gene. CDR3 in amino acids: CASSYHPTGGKAYEQYF. DNA for the CDR3: TGTGCCAGCAGTTACCATCCGACAGGGGGTAAAGCCTACGAGCAGTACTTC.

The chain combines TRBV4-3 with TRBJ2-2; 8 bases agree with TRBD2. The CDR3 has 14 residues. V shed 5 bases, J shed 7 bases, and the junction held 6 bases outside the gene matches. In germline, CDR1 is LGHNA, CDR2 YSLEER. DNA of the CDR3: TGCGCCAGCAGCAAGCGGGAGTCAGGCGGGGAGCTGTTTTTT. Amino acid sequence: CASSKRESGGELFF.

This clone was seen only a few times. V usage is TRBV18 and J usage is TRBJ1-2, with 7 positions matching TRBD1. CDR3 length: 15 amino acids. Germline V gene lookup returns CDR1 KGHSH and CDR2 LQKENI. Losses at the gene ends were 4 bases for V and 0 bases for J; bases not matched to a gene: 5. The CDR3 coding sequence is TGTGCCAGCTCACTCGGGACAGCTACTAACTATGGCTACACCTTC. Its protein is CASSLGTATNYGYTF.

The chain employs TRBV9 and TRBJ1-6; 9 nucleotides line up with TRBD1. The V and J ends lost 4 bases and 8 bases, in that order; junction bases with no gene match: 7. CDR1 is SGDLS and CDR2 is YYNGEE in the germline V gene. The CDR3 totals 15 residues. CDR3 sequence: CASSPRTGGYSPLHF. The CDR3 DNA reads as TGTGCCAGCAGCCCCCGTACAGGGGGCTATTCACCCCTCCACTTT.

The chain employs TRBV7-3 and TRBJ2-3; D not certain. V was pared by 5 bases and J by 5 bases, with 14 bases between. Germline V gene lookup returns CDR1 SGHTA and CDR2 FQGTGA. The CDR3 is 14 residues long. The CDR3 nucleotides are TGTGCCAGCAGCCCAGGCGCAATCATAGATACGCAGTATTTT. Protein: CASSPGAIIDTQYF. Supplemented by reference TRBV7-3 and TRBJ2-3, the full variable domain reads GAGVSQTPSNKVTEKGKYVELRCDPISGHTALYWYRQSLGQGPEFLIYFQGTGAADDSGLPNDRFFAVRPEGSVSTLKIQRTERGDSAVYLCASSPGAIIDTQYFGPGTRLTVL.

The chain joins TRBV11-2 to TRBJ2-2; 7 bases are shared with TRBD2. Germline trimming cut 8 bases from V and 1 base from J; bases unmatched to any gene: 7. The CDR3 contains 15 residues. Looked up from germline, CDR1 is SGHAT and CDR2 is FQNNGV. The DNA of the CDR3 is TGTGCCAGCGGTGGGGGAGGGCAGAACACCGGGGAGCTGTTTTTT. As protein: CASGGGGQNTGELFF.

This chain joins TRBV12-3 or TRBV12-4 and TRBJ2-2; the match to TRBD1 covers 7 bases. The CDR3 runs 13 residues. This CDR3 is CATGDSNTGELFF. The CDR3, as DNA: TGTGCAACCGGGGACAGCAACACCGGGGAGCTGTTTTTT.

The J gene is TRBJ2-1, the V gene TRBV15, with D perhaps TRBD2 (7 bases). The CDR3 covers 14 residues. V lost 8 bases and J lost 7, with 18 bases in between. CDR1 and CDR2 (germline): LNHNV, YYDKDF (reference sequence). In nucleotides, the CDR3 is TGTGCCACCGGCTCTCGGGGGGCGGGTAATGAGCAGTTCTTC. Residues: CATGSRGAGNEQFF. Using reference TRBV15 and TRBJ2-1 for the parts outside the CDR3, the full variable domain is DAMVIQNPRYQVTQFGKPVTLSCSQTLNHNVMYWYQQKSSQAPKLLFHYYDKDFNNEADTPDNFQSRRPNTSFCFLDIRSPGLGDTAMYLCATGSRGAGNEQFFGPGTRLTVL.

The V call is TRBV10-1, the J call TRBJ2-3, with 8 bases fitting TRBD2. Germline V gene data show CDR1 as WNHNN and CDR2 as SYGVQD (reference sequence). V lost 4 bases to trimming and J lost 12 bases; unmatched junction nucleotides: 9. The CDR3 has 13 amino acids. The chain's CDR3 is CASSGAVGLVQYF. The CDR3 DNA reads TGCGCCAGCAGTGGAGCGGTGGGACTAGTCCAGTATTTT.

The genes are TRBV4-1 and TRBJ2-5; D is undetermined. Germline loops: CDR1 MGHRA, CDR2 YSYEKL. The CDR3 totals 12 residues. Trimming took off 4 bases at V and 4 bases at J, with 7 bases between the two ends. The CDR3 is CASSRVGETQYF. CDR3 nucleotides: TGCGCCAGCAGCCGAGTTGGAGAGACCCAGTACTTC.

The chain joins TRBV7-3 to TRBJ2-3, with 7 bases lining up with TRBD2. Losses at the gene ends were 1 base for V and 1 base for J; bases not matched to a gene: 2. CDR1 and CDR2 (germline): SGHTA, FQGTGA. CDR3 length: 15 residues. The CDR3 reads CASSLMGGGTDTQYF. The CDR3 nucleotides read TGTGCCAGCAGCTTAATGGGAGGGGGCACAGATACGCAGTATTTT.